A single sample is the source of the 18 T cell receptor beta chains below, sequenced in a study of blood T cell repertoires in COVID-19. The method was immunoSEQ multiplex PCR; TCRdb's version includes in-frame clones alone and lacks a portion of them. Among 200,000 to 250,000 clones listed, around 80% were seen once. Source material: peripheral blood. The receptor source for this set is a woman aged 40 to 55 with acute or convalescent COVID-19.

The chain has TRBV7-8 and TRBJ1-1; TRBD1 agrees at 10 bases. Germline lookup yields CDR1 SGHVS and CDR2 FQNEAQ. The CDR3 covers 13 residues. V was pared by 8 bases and J by 4 bases, with 4 bases of the junction left unmatched. CDR3 region: CASGRTGGTEAFF. The DNA of the CDR3 is TGTGCCAGCGGCCGGACAGGGGGCACTGAAGCTTTCTTT.

This clone was detected only once. Here the CDR3 reads CASSQIRETQYF. The CDR3 nucleotides are TGTGCCAGCAGCCAAATTCGAGAGACCCAGTACTTC. This chain connects TRBV3-1 (or the pseudogene TRBV3-2) to TRBJ2-5; D remains unclear. V dropped 2 bases and J dropped 4 bases, with 5 bases sitting between them. This CDR3 region has 12 residues. The germline gives CDR1 LGHDT, CDR2 YNNKEL (reference sequence).

This clone came up a few times. The chain carries TRBV4-2 and TRBJ2-4, with 8 positions matching TRBD1. After removal of 1 base from V and 0 bases from J, the junction contained 5 bases not matched to a gene. The CDR3 contains 17 residues. Germline values: CDR1 LGHNA, CDR2 YNFKEQ. DNA for the CDR3: TGTGCCAGCAGCCAAGGTGGACAGGGACTAGCCAAAAACATTCAGTACTTC. This codes for CASSQGGQGLAKNIQYF.

The chain has TRBV19 and TRBJ2-1, with 10 bases aligning to TRBD2. The CDR3 has 15 residues. The junction had 8 bases not matched to a gene; V was cut back by 8 bases and J by 4 bases. Germline CDR1 reads LNHDA; CDR2 reads SQIVND (reference sequence). CDR3 coding DNA: TGTGCCAGTCGAAGCGGGGGGGCGAAGTACAATGAGCAGTTCTTC. Protein: CASRSGGAKYNEQFF.

The V and J genes are TRBV27 and TRBJ2-7, with 7 bases lining up with TRBD1. The CDR3 is 15 residues long. J was trimmed by 0 bases and V by 4 bases; bases with no gene match: 6. Per germline, CDR1 MNHEY and CDR2 SMNVEV (reference sequence). In DNA, the CDR3 is TGTGCCAGCAGTTCGGGACAGCTCTACTCCTACGAGCAGTACTTC. It is translated as CASSSGQLYSYEQYF.

J is TRBJ2-3 and V is TRBV21-1; the listed D gene, TRBD2, was not tested against the DNA. TRBV21-1 represents a pseudogene. The CDR3 has 14 amino acids. Here the CDR3 DNA reads TGTGCCCTGGGGTCGGGGAGAAGCACAGATACGCAGTATTTT. Amino acid sequence: CALGSGRSTDTQYF.

The chain employs TRBV15 and TRBJ2-1; possible D gene TRBD2, 6 bases. The CDR3 has 18 amino acids. Germline values: CDR1 LNHNV, CDR2 YYDKDF (reference sequence). Trimming took off 1 base at V and 1 base at J, with 17 bases between the two ends. The CDR3 spells CATSRGIGSRGSYNEQFF. The CDR3 coding sequence is TGTGCCACCAGCAGAGGGATCGGTTCACGGGGGTCCTACAATGAGCAGTTCTTC.

The chain carries TRBV5-1 and TRBJ2-3; D unclear. Germline V gives CDR1 SGHRS, CDR2 YFSETQ. V was trimmed by 0 bases and J by 2 bases, leaving 7 bases between them. This CDR3 region has 14 residues. This CDR3 reads CASSLEWPTDTQYF. DNA of the CDR3: TGCGCCAGCAGCTTGGAGTGGCCCACAGATACGCAGTATTTT.

This chain connects TRBV10-1 to TRBJ2-1, with TRBD1 matching over 9 bases. CDR3 size: 15 residues. J was trimmed by 6 bases and V by 4 bases; bases with no gene match: 7. CDR1 and CDR2 (germline): WNHNN, SYGVQD (reference sequence). The CDR3 region is CASSAGQGFLNEQFF. CDR3 DNA: TGCGCCAGCAGTGCGGGACAGGGTTTTCTCAATGAGCAGTTCTTC.

The chain links TRBV9 to TRBJ2-2, with unresolved D. The germline V gene has CDR1 SGDLS and CDR2 YYNGEE. This CDR3 is built from 15 residues. Trimming removed 1 base from V and 3 bases from J, with 10 bases in between. The CDR3 region has the DNA TGTGCCAGCAGCGTATTCACGGGTGACACCGGGGAGCTGTTTTTT. This sequence encodes CASSVFTGDTGELFF.

The chain joins TRBV4-1 to TRBJ1-5; weak D call: TRBD1 (5 bases). This CDR3 contains 18 residues. Germline CDR1 is MGHRA and CDR2 is YSYEKL. V lost 0 bases, J lost 0 bases, and 15 bases lay in between. CDR3 bases: TGCGCCAGCAGCCAAGAGTCCCCCGGGGGGGTTAGCAATCAGCCCCAGCATTTT. The encoded protein is CASSQESPGGVSNQPQHF.

The chain has TRBV12-5 and TRBJ2-2; D possibly corresponds to TRBD2 (6 bases). There are 16 residues in the CDR3. Germline assignment: CDR1 LGHNT and CDR2 FRNRAP. Trimming removed 5 bases from V and 1 base from J, with 14 bases in between. Written as DNA, the CDR3 is TGTGCTAGTGGTCTCCATGGGACTGTGAACACCGGGGAGCTGTTTTTT. This encodes CASGLHGTVNTGELFF.

The table lists this clone with a few counts. The V call is TRBV25-1, the J call TRBJ1-1; 9 bases are a match to TRBD1. The V gene end was trimmed by 5 bases and the J gene end by 1 base; junction bases not matched to a gene: 5. Per germline, CDR1 MGHDK and CDR2 SYGVNS. This CDR3 has 15 amino acids. This chain's CDR3 is CASSPGQGRNTEAFF. The DNA of the CDR3 is TGTGCCAGCAGTCCGGGACAGGGTCGGAACACTGAAGCTTTCTTT.

This chain connects TRBV29-1 to TRBJ2-5, with a weak D call TRBD2 (5 bases). Germline lookup yields CDR1 SQVTM and CDR2 ANQGSEA. Trimming took off 6 bases at V and 5 bases at J, with 13 bases between the two ends. The CDR3 loop spans 12 amino acids. The CDR3 loop reads CSVHGLQETQYF. CDR3 nucleotide sequence: TGCAGCGTCCACGGACTCCAGGAGACCCAGTACTTC.

This rearrangement joins TRBV11-2 to TRBJ2-1; 10 bases fit TRBD1. This CDR3 has 18 residues. V was pared by 3 bases and J by 4 bases, with 12 bases of the junction left unmatched. Germline loops: CDR1 SGHAT, CDR2 FQNNGV. The CDR3 DNA is TGTGCCAGCAGCTTGAAGGACAGGGGGAACAGTGTGTACAATGAGCAGTTCTTC. Its translation is CASSLKDRGNSVYNEQFF.

This clone was detected a few times. Other DNA sequences from this sample encode an identical CDR3 as well. This rearrangement joins TRBV19 to TRBJ2-1; D is possibly TRBD2 (5 bases). Per the germline V gene, CDR1 is LNHDA and CDR2 is SQIVND (reference sequence). This CDR3 contains 15 residues. With 2 bases removed from V and 1 base from J, the gap between germline ends came to 9 bases. The CDR3 nucleotides read TGTGCCAGTAGTATAATCTCGGGATCCTACAATGAGCAGTTCTTC. Translation: CASSIISGSYNEQFF.

The V call is TRBV2, the J call TRBJ2-7, with D unclear. Germline V CDR1 and CDR2: SNHLY, FYNNEI. The CDR3 sequence is 14 residues long. V was pared by 8 bases and J by 2 bases, with 16 bases between. The CDR3 loop reads CASASEARTYEQYF. The CDR3, as DNA: TGTGCCAGCGCCTCAGAGGCCCGAACCTACGAGCAGTACTTC.

V gene TRBV6-6 combines with J gene TRBJ2-7; the match to TRBD1 covers 8 bases. Losses at the gene ends were 8 bases for V and 4 bases for J; bases not matched to a gene: 13. The CDR3 has 15 residues. Germline assignment: CDR1 MNHNY and CDR2 SVGAGI (reference sequence). The CDR3 sequence: CASLQRQGAGYEQYF. CDR3 bases: TGTGCCAGCCTTCAACGGCAGGGGGCGGGTTACGAGCAGTACTTC.